This T cell receptor beta chain was captured by sequencing in a study of metastatic and nonmetastatic thyroid tumors (dated by TCRdb to 2020 to 2021). For context, the study as a whole: Repertoires from peripheral blood and from tumor or nodule tissue samples of malignant and benign thyroid patients were compared.

No treatment had been received by any patient before thyroid surgery. Patient clinical samples collected from about 2011 to 2018 were retrospectively analysed using T-cell receptor beta sequencing. This clone registers as medium-sized (0.01 to 0.1%) within its sample. There is no known antigen for this receptor. Base qualities are not at hand, and no much larger clone is one base apart. The paper as a whole reports these results and caveats: In both blood and tumor samples, malignant tumors were reported to have significantly higher TCR beta diversity than benign nodules.

The method was PCR. TCRdb records Illumina HiSeq 4000 as the sequencer. High-throughput sequencing was used to profile the CDR3 region of the TCR beta-chain in every patient. The authors' pipeline ran thus. The researchers built a classifier to tell apart papillary thyroid cancer patients with distant metastasis, based on CDR3 differences among clinicopathological groups. The Shannon index was used to measure repertoire diversity, and the Morisita-Horn index was used to measure how similar tumor and blood repertoires were. TCRdb reworked the public reads: Q25 trimming with fastp, MiXCR clone assembly, productive beta chains retained. TCRdb's processing, not the study's, gives the V and J calls here. This sample is represented by 15,000 or so clones; roughly 32% of them were singletons. The ten biggest clones cover over 9.5% of the sample. Input material: blood. The receptor's source is a female donor with papillary thyroid cancer or a benign thyroid nodule (not recorded which). Some clones in this sample may be carry-over from other donors' samples.

CDR3 region: CSARDRFTEGYGNQPQHF. The DNA sequence follows: TGCAGTGCCAGGGACCGGTTCACCGAGGGATATGGCAATCAGCCCCAGCATTTT. The chain employs TRBV20-1 and TRBJ1-5; TRBD1 is possibly the D segment (5 matching bases). Between the V and J ends, shortened by 6 bases and 2 bases respectively, the junction contains 26 bases. Inclusive of the bounding cysteine and phenylalanine, the CDR3 is 18 residues long. Of all the DNA, just the CDR3 is kept, 54 bases in frame from base 1. The CDR1 and CDR2 encoded by the germline V gene (reference sequence) are DFQATT and SNEGSKA.